Shown below are 27 T cell receptor beta chains from a single sample sequenced in a study of cytomegalovirus exposure and HLA in healthy donors. It was with 60 Vbeta and 13 Jbeta primers that the PCR ran. Assay used: immunoSEQ multiplex PCR; TCRdb lists only in-frame clones, some missing. Of under 150,000 clones listed, roughly 79% were seen once; the top ten hold approximately 1.7%. Sample: PBMCs. The source of these receptors is a woman between 50 and 59 years old in good health and CMV-seronegative.

The V gene is TRBV27, the J gene TRBJ2-4, with 9 bases that match TRBD2. The CDR3 loop spans 14 amino acids. Losses at the gene ends were 11 bases for V and 4 bases for J; bases not matched to a gene: 9. Germline values: CDR1 MNHEY, CDR2 SMNVEV (reference sequence). CDR3 protein: CAHMPTSGKNIQYF. The DNA for the CDR3 is TGTGCCCATATGCCGACTAGCGGTAAAAACATTCAGTACTTC.

The chain employs TRBV11-2 and TRBJ2-5; D is uncertain. The V gene's germline CDR1 is SGHAT and CDR2 FQNNGV. The CDR3 is 13 amino acids. Deletions cut 2 bases from V and 1 base from J, with 5 bases between. The DNA for the CDR3 is TGTGCCAGCAGCTTACCAGTCCAAGAGACCCAGTACTTC. It yields the protein CASSLPVQETQYF.

The chain links TRBV4-3 to TRBJ2-3, with 11 bases lining up with TRBD1. Germline V gene lookup returns CDR1 LGHNA and CDR2 YSLEER. The CDR3 consists of 16 residues. Trimming cost V 2 bases and J 4 bases; bases outside gene matches: 5. CDR3 amino acids: CASSQFGTGGADTQYF. CDR3 in DNA: TGCGCCAGCAGCCAATTCGGGACAGGGGGAGCAGATACGCAGTATTTT.

The V call is TRBV27, the J call TRBJ2-1; 9 nucleotides match TRBD1. There are 14 residues in the CDR3. Per the germline V gene, CDR1 is MNHEY and CDR2 is SMNVEV (reference sequence). V shed 4 bases, J shed 5 bases, and the junction held 3 bases outside the gene matches. CDR3: CASSWTGVDNEQFF. DNA for the CDR3: TGTGCCAGCAGTTGGACAGGGGTCGACAATGAGCAGTTCTTC.

Comments on this clone: The same CDR3 arises from other DNA sequences in this sample as well. The chain uses TRBV2 and TRBJ1-1, with TRBD1 identical over 9 bases. The CDR3 is made up of 14 amino acids. The trim removed 6 bases at V and 0 bases at J, leaving 2 bases unmatched. The germline V gene has CDR1 SNHLY and CDR2 FYNNEI. CDR3 nucleotide sequence: TGTGCCAGCAGGAGGGACAGGGTGAACACTGAAGCTTTCTTT. This sequence encodes CASRRDRVNTEAFF.

The chain carries TRBV20-1 and TRBJ2-1; the D is unclear. The CDR3 is 10 residues long. The V end was cut by 6 bases, the J end by 9 bases, with 9 bases between. Germline V lookup: CDR1 DFQATT, CDR2 SNEGSKA (reference sequence). The CDR3 here is CSAGTAEQFF. The CDR3 DNA sequence: TGCAGTGCGGGCACCGCTGAGCAGTTCTTC.

The gene calls are TRBV19 and TRBJ1-5; 7 nucleotides agree with TRBD1. Germline-derived CDR1 and CDR2 are LNHDA and SQIVND (reference sequence). This CDR3 has 14 residues. V was pared by 4 bases and J by 5 bases, with 5 bases of the junction left unmatched. This chain's CDR3 is CASSRGTEDQPQHF. The CDR3 DNA follows: TGTGCCAGTAGTAGAGGGACAGAAGATCAGCCCCAGCATTTT.

CDR3 region: CASSYSEGTTYNEQFF. The CDR3 nucleotides are TGTGCCAGCAGTTACTCTGAGGGGACTACATACAATGAGCAGTTCTTC. The chain employs TRBV6-5 and TRBJ2-1; 7 bases fit TRBD2. Germline CDR1 MNHEY, CDR2 SVGAGI. Trimming cost V 0 bases and J 4 bases; bases outside gene matches: 6. The CDR3 is 16 amino acids.

This clone was counted once. This sequence joins TRBV2 and TRBJ2-1; 11 nucleotides line up with TRBD2. Looked up from germline, CDR1 is SNHLY and CDR2 is FYNNEI. V shed 6 bases, J shed 7 bases, and the junction held 14 bases outside the gene matches. There are 17 residues in the CDR3. The CDR3 is CASRNIRTSGPLNEQFF. CDR3 in DNA: TGTGCCAGCAGGAACATCCGGACTAGCGGGCCGTTAAATGAGCAGTTCTTC.

The table lists this clone with a few counts. The chain couples TRBV7-3 to TRBJ2-2, with D possibly TRBD2 on 7 matching bases. Deletions cut 1 base from V and 1 base from J, with 13 bases between. Germline lookup yields CDR1 SGHTA and CDR2 FQGTGA. The CDR3 has 17 residues. The CDR3 loop reads CASSLRGGGRNTGELFF. The CDR3 nucleotides read TGTGCCAGCAGCTTAAGGGGGGGCGGACGGAACACCGGGGAGCTGTTTTTT. Full variable domain (rest looked up from reference TRBV7-3 and TRBJ2-2): GAGVSQTPSNKVTEKGKYVELRCDPISGHTALYWYRQSLGQGPEFLIYFQGTGAADDSGLPNDRFFAVRPEGSVSTLKIQRTERGDSAVYLCASSLRGGGRNTGELFFGEGSRLTVL.

Written as DNA, the CDR3 is TGTGCCAGCTCACTCCAGGGCTACAATGAGCAGTTCTTC. It specifies CASSLQGYNEQFF. This rearrangement joins TRBV18 to TRBJ2-1, with D maybe TRBD1 (5 bases). The CDR3 totals 13 residues. The germline CDR1 and CDR2 sequences are KGHSH and LQKENI. V was trimmed by 4 bases and J by 3 bases, leaving 7 bases between them.

This clone has a single count. V gene TRBV25-1 combines with J gene TRBJ2-3; possibly TRBD1 for D (6 bases). Trimming took off 4 bases at V and 3 bases at J, with 14 bases between the two ends. The germline V gene has CDR1 MGHDK and CDR2 SYGVNS. The CDR3 consists of 15 residues. The chain's CDR3 is CASSGQGMGTDTQYF. CDR3 coding DNA: TGTGCCAGCAGTGGCCAGGGGATGGGGACAGATACGCAGTATTTT.

This clone occurred once. V gene TRBV27 combines with J gene TRBJ1-5; a possible D gene is TRBD1 (6 bases). V lost 8 bases, J lost 2 bases, and 10 bases lay in between. Looked up from germline, CDR1 is MNHEY and CDR2 is SMNVEV (reference sequence). This CDR3 comprises 13 residues. The DNA of the CDR3 is TGTGCCAGCGGGGGCGGCGGCAATCAGCCCCAGCATTTT. It encodes CASGGGGNQPQHF.

This clone was seen just once. This sequence joins TRBV6-6 and TRBJ1-3, with TRBD1 matching over 7 bases. Germline CDR1 reads MNHNY; CDR2 reads SVGAGI (reference sequence). The trim removed 5 bases at V and 2 bases at J, leaving 9 bases unmatched. The CDR3 extends over 16 amino acids. CDR3 sequence (DNA): TGTGCCAGCAGTACTGGGACAGCCAGCACTGGAAACACCATATATTTT. This sequence encodes CASSTGTASTGNTIYF.

This clone was detected only once. The chain employs TRBV5-1 and TRBJ2-5; weak D call: TRBD1 (5 bases). Per germline, CDR1 SGHRS and CDR2 YFSETQ. V gave up 4 bases and J gave up 4 bases, with 17 bases separating them. This CDR3 contains 15 residues. The CDR3 reads CASSTSAGPGETQYF. The CDR3 DNA sequence: TGCGCCAGCAGCACCTCCGCAGGGCCTGGAGAGACCCAGTACTTC.

This clone was observed once. The chain is built from TRBV7-9 and TRBJ2-3; D unclear. This CDR3 is 12 amino acids long. The ends were cut back, 3 bases at V and 6 bases at J, with 7 bases in the middle. The germline CDR1 and CDR2 sequences are SEHNR and FQNEAQ (reference sequence). The CDR3 protein is CASSFPGDTQYF. CDR3 coding DNA: TGTGCCAGCAGCTTTCCTGGCGATACGCAGTATTTT. Full variable domain (rest looked up from reference TRBV7-9 and TRBJ2-3): DTGVSQNPRHKITKRGQNVTFRCDPISEHNRLYWYRQTLGQGPEFLTYFQNEAQLEKSRLLSDRFSAERPKGSFSTLEIQRTEQGDSAMYLCASSFPGDTQYFGPGTRLTVL.

The CDR3, as DNA: TGTGCCAGCCAACGACAAATCAATCAGCCCCAGCATTTT. Protein product: CASQRQINQPQHF. The chain has TRBV6-5 and TRBJ1-5; D unclear. CDR3 length: 13 residues. V was clipped by 8 bases and J by 3 bases, with 11 bases between them. Looked up from germline, CDR1 is MNHEY and CDR2 is SVGAGI.

The chain employs TRBV7-2 and TRBJ1-5; D gene ambiguous. Germline CDR1 is SGHTA and CDR2 is FQGNSA. The CDR3 loop spans 19 amino acids. Trimming took 2 bases from V and 0 from J, leaving 20 bases between them. The CDR3: CASSLPLSPKPTSNQPQHF. The CDR3 region has the DNA TGTGCCAGCAGCTTACCGCTATCCCCCAAGCCCACTAGCAATCAGCCCCAGCATTTT.

The chain employs TRBV6-6 and TRBJ1-6; D gene ambiguous. This CDR3 has 14 amino acids. Between the trimmed V and J ends, which lost 7 bases and 9 bases, there was a span of 16 bases. Germline values: CDR1 MNHNY, CDR2 SVGAGI (reference sequence). As DNA, the CDR3 is TGTGCCAGCACCACAGCGGTTAGGATTTCACCCCTCCACTTT. This gives the protein CASTTAVRISPLHF.

This clone appeared a single time. The rearrangement joins TRBV29-1 to TRBJ1-1; 8 nucleotides align to TRBD1. Trimming took 6 bases from V and 6 from J; bases not matched to a gene: 6. The CDR3 is made up of 12 amino acids. Per germline, CDR1 SQVTM and CDR2 ANQGSEA. The CDR3 sequence: CSVRTGLAEAFF. CDR3 bases: TGCAGCGTAAGGACAGGGCTTGCTGAAGCTTTCTTT.

The chain has TRBV5-4 and TRBJ2-3; 14 nucleotides match TRBD2. The V gene's germline CDR1 is SGHNT and CDR2 YYREEE (reference sequence). The CDR3 has 17 amino acids. J was trimmed by 6 bases and V by 0 bases; bases with no gene match: 6. The CDR3 DNA is TGTGCCAGCAGCTTGGCTTCGGGACTAGCGGGGGATGATACGCAGTATTTT. Amino acid sequence: CASSLASGLAGDDTQYF.

J is TRBJ2-6 and V is TRBV5-6; D is uncertain. CDR1 SGHDT and CDR2 YYEEEE come from the germline V gene. V was cut by 0 bases and J by 0 bases, with 7 bases left in between. The CDR3 runs to 16 residues. Here the CDR3 DNA reads TGTGCCAGCAGCTTGGCCGAGGTCTCTGGGGCCAACGTCCTGACTTTC. This translates into CASSLAEVSGANVLTF.

This rearrangement joins TRBV7-9 to TRBJ1-5, with D maybe TRBD1 (6 bases). Trimming took 5 bases from V and 4 from J, leaving 12 bases between them. Germline assignment: CDR1 SEHNR and CDR2 FQNEAQ (reference sequence). CDR3 length: 14 amino acids. Written as DNA, the CDR3 is TGTGCCAGCAGCACAAGTGACAGGAATCAGCCCCAGCATTTT. Its protein is CASSTSDRNQPQHF.

This clone came up once. The chain recombines TRBV19 with TRBJ1-1; the D gene is possibly TRBD1 (5 bases). The CDR3 is 14 residues long. Germline V gives CDR1 LNHDA, CDR2 SQIVND (reference sequence). Trimming cost V 3 bases and J 4 bases, with 12 bases left between them. In DNA, the CDR3 is TGTGCCAGTAGTATGGGGGGGTTGGTCACTGAAGCTTTCTTT. Translated, it gives CASSMGGLVTEAFF.

The chain has TRBV25-1 and TRBJ2-7, with D possibly TRBD2 on 6 matching bases. Germline loops: CDR1 MGHDK, CDR2 SYGVNS. V was pared by 8 bases and J by 7 bases, with 15 bases between. There are 12 residues in the CDR3. CDR3 nucleotide sequence: TGTGCCAGCGCGGGATCCGTTAGTGAGCAGTACTTC. Protein sequence: CASAGSVSEQYF.

This rearrangement joins TRBV5-1 to TRBJ2-1; 8 bases map to TRBD2. The germline V gene has CDR1 SGHRS and CDR2 YFSETQ. This CDR3 comprises 15 residues. V lost 2 bases to trimming and J lost 0 bases; unmatched junction nucleotides: 1. The CDR3 sequence is CASSFSGTSYNEQFF. The CDR3 nucleotides read TGCGCCAGCAGCTTTAGCGGGACCTCCTACAATGAGCAGTTCTTC.

A single count supports this clone. The genes are TRBV29-1 and TRBJ1-1; D remains ambiguous. V gave up 0 bases and J gave up 0 bases, with 11 bases separating them. Germline CDR1 SQVTM, CDR2 ANQGSEA. The CDR3 length is 15 residues. The CDR3 bases are TGCAGCGTTGAAGAACCTCGACTCGTGAACACTGAAGCTTTCTTT. It codes for CSVEEPRLVNTEAFF.